One and the same sample provided the 30 T cell receptor beta chains below, sequenced in a study of T cell clonotyping in hematopoietic cell transplantation. The time point denotes: recipient sample about 28 days before transplant, after cytoreduction. This table comes from immunoSEQ multiplex PCR, and its TCRdb copy is limited to in-frame clones, with some not included. The profile covers roughly 30,000 clones, with about four fifths appearing a single time and around 1.8% taken by the ten largest. Sample: peripheral blood mononuclear cells, taken before stem cell transplant. These receptors all stem from a middle-aged man with acute myeloid leukemia. Some clones in this sample may be carry-over from other donors' samples.

The genes are TRBV15 and TRBJ2-1; 8 bases align to TRBD1. V shed 0 bases and J 8 bases; nucleotides not matched to a gene: 6. The length of the CDR3 is 15 residues. In germline, CDR1 is LNHNV, CDR2 YYDKDF (reference sequence). As DNA, the CDR3 is TGTGCCACCAGCAGAGAGACAGGGGTGAGAGATGAGCAGTTCTTC. As protein: CATSRETGVRDEQFF.

V usage is TRBV7-9 and J usage is TRBJ1-1; D is unresolved. Germline CDR1 is SEHNR and CDR2 is FQNEAQ (reference sequence). V lost 0 bases and J 1 base, leaving 6 bases between the germline ends. This CDR3 is built from 14 residues. CDR3 sequence reads: CASSLAAGNTEAFF. CDR3 nucleotide sequence: TGTGCCAGCAGCTTAGCAGCGGGGAACACTGAAGCTTTCTTT.

The rearrangement links TRBV28 to TRBJ2-1, with 10 bases that match TRBD2. Germline-derived CDR1 and CDR2 are MDHEN and SYDVKM. Trimming removed 4 bases from V and 10 bases from J; junction bases left unmatched: 10. The CDR3 covers 15 residues. In DNA, the CDR3 is TGTGCCAGCAGTTATAGCGGGGGGAAAATACCCGAGCAGTTCTTC. This sequence encodes CASSYSGGKIPEQFF.

There are a few counts of this clone. DNA for the CDR3: TGCAGTGCAAGTTTGGGGGACGGGCAGTTCTTC. This sequence encodes CSASLGDGQFF. The chain recombines TRBV20-1 with TRBJ2-1; either TRBD1 or TRBD2 may fit D (5 bases each). Trimming left V 6 bases short and J 12 bases short, with 15 bases between. The germline gives CDR1 DFQATT, CDR2 SNEGSKA (reference sequence). The CDR3 is 11 amino acids.

The chain is built from TRBV5-6 and TRBJ2-7; D tentatively fits TRBD1 or TRBD2 (6 bases each). The CDR3 length is 15 residues. V was trimmed by 6 bases and J by 0 bases, leaving 16 bases between them. Germline CDR1 SGHDT, CDR2 YYEEEE. The CDR3 region is CASIRRGQSSYEQYF. The CDR3 bases are TGTGCCAGCATTCGCCGGGGGCAAAGCTCCTACGAGCAGTACTTC.

The chain couples TRBV19 to TRBJ2-1; D is unclear. The CDR3 extends over 14 amino acids. Germline loops: CDR1 LNHDA, CDR2 SQIVND (reference sequence). The V gene lost 5 bases and the J gene lost 5 bases, with 13 bases spanning the gap. Here the CDR3 reads CASSLRMYHNEQFF. The CDR3 coding sequence is TGTGCCAGTAGTCTTAGAATGTACCACAATGAGCAGTTCTTC. Complete variable domain (other parts from reference TRBV19 and TRBJ2-1): DGGITQSPKYLFRKEGQNVTLSCEQNLNHDAMYWYRQDPGQGLRLIYYSQIVNDFQKGDIAEGYSVSREKKESFPLTVTSAQKNPTAFYLCASSLRMYHNEQFFGPGTRLTVL.

The chain is built from TRBV9 and TRBJ1-1, with D perhaps matching TRBD1 (5 bases). The V gene's germline CDR1 is SGDLS and CDR2 YYNGEE. V was clipped by 5 bases and J by 5 bases, with 16 bases between them. The CDR3 contains 14 residues. CDR3 sequence: CASSPWGSQTEAFF. The CDR3 nucleotides are TGTGCCAGCAGTCCCTGGGGGAGTCAGACTGAAGCTTTCTTT.

The DNA for the CDR3 is TGTGCCTGGAGTGTTGCTGGGGCTAATGAAAAACTGTTTTTT. Encoded protein: CAWSVAGANEKLFF. The chain employs TRBV30 and TRBJ1-4, with D unclear. V was clipped by 0 bases and J by 3 bases, with 8 bases between them. This CDR3 region has 14 residues. Germline CDR1 reads GTSNPN; CDR2 reads SVGIG (reference sequence). Supplemented by reference TRBV30 and TRBJ1-4, the full variable domain reads SQTIHQWPATLVQPVGSPLSLECTVEGTSNPNLYWYRQAAGRGLQLLFYSVGIGQISSEVPQNLSASRPQDRQFILSSKKLLLSDSGFYLCAWSVAGANEKLFFGSGTQLSVL.

This clone was detected only a few times. The chain is built from TRBV10-1 and TRBJ1-4; D not resolved. Trimming shortened V by 3 bases and J by 7 bases, and 12 bases separated the two germline ends. Germline V gene sequence: CDR1 WNHNN, CDR2 SYGVQD (reference sequence). This CDR3 spans 14 amino acids. CDR3: CASSDQGKGEKLFF. The DNA of the CDR3 is TGCGCCAGCAGTGATCAAGGAAAGGGTGAAAAACTGTTTTTT.

As DNA, the CDR3 is TGCAGCGTTCCCCAAGGGGGCGCTGGTGAAGCTTTCTTT. Its translation: CSVPQGGAGEAFF. The rearrangement links TRBV29-1 to TRBJ1-1; TRBD1 aligns across 7 bases. The V segment lost 5 bases and the J segment 7 bases; nucleotides outside the gene matches: 10. The germline CDR1 and CDR2 sequences are SQVTM and ANQGSEA. The CDR3 length is 13 residues. Full variable domain (outside the CDR3, taken from reference TRBV29-1 and TRBJ1-1): SAVISQKPSRDICQRGTSLTIQCQVDSQVTMMFWYRQQPGQSLTLIATANQGSEATYESGFVIDKFPISRPNLTFSTLTVSNMSPEDSSIYLCSVPQGGAGEAFFGQGTRLTVV.

The chain links TRBV9 to TRBJ1-3; weak D call: TRBD1 (5 bases). V was shortened by 4 bases and J by 0 bases, with 8 bases between the two germline ends. The CDR3 runs 14 residues. The germline V gene has CDR1 SGDLS and CDR2 YYNGEE. CDR3 DNA: TGTGCCAGCAGCTTGGGGGGCTCTGGAAACACCATATATTTT. This codes for CASSLGGSGNTIYF.

J is TRBJ1-1 and V is TRBV14; no definite D call. Germline CDR1 reads SGHDN; CDR2 reads FVKESK. The CDR3 has 14 residues. Trimming took off 3 bases at V and 1 base at J, with 9 bases between the two ends. The CDR3 reads CASSQQFSNTEAFF. CDR3 in DNA: TGTGCCAGCAGCCAGCAGTTTTCGAACACTGAAGCTTTCTTT.

The genes are TRBV25-1 and TRBJ2-7, with a weak D call TRBD2 (6 bases). V gave up 3 bases and J gave up 2 bases, with 11 bases separating them. This CDR3 region has 14 residues. The germline gives CDR1 MGHDK, CDR2 SYGVNS. This CDR3 reads CASSDTAGPYEQYF. The CDR3 DNA is TGTGCCAGCAGTGACACAGCGGGCCCCTACGAGCAGTACTTC.

The rearrangement joins TRBV21-1 to TRBJ1-1. TRBV21-1 is a documented pseudogene. This CDR3 has 13 amino acids. CDR3 sequence reads: CASSKVREGEAFF. The CDR3 DNA reads TGTGCCAGCAGCAAAGTCAGGGAGGGTGAAGCTTTCTTT.

The chain couples TRBV6-5 to TRBJ1-1; D unclear. The CDR3 sequence is 12 residues long. The germline gives CDR1 MNHEY, CDR2 SVGAGI. The V end was cut by 6 bases, the J end by 5 bases, with 10 bases between. CDR3 in amino acids: CASSSGGTEAFF. CDR3 coding DNA: TGTGCCAGCAGCTCGGGTGGGACTGAAGCTTTCTTT.

V usage is TRBV6-6 and J usage is TRBJ2-1; possibly TRBD2 for D (6 bases). Trimming removed 0 bases at V and 6 bases at J, with 15 bases between. CDR1 is MNHNY and CDR2 is SVGAGI in the germline V gene (reference sequence). This CDR3 is 16 amino acids long. This CDR3 is CASSYSPGLQTNEQFF. The CDR3 coding sequence is TGTGCCAGCAGTTACTCCCCGGGACTCCAGACCAATGAGCAGTTCTTC.

The J gene is TRBJ2-7, the V gene TRBV6-6; 7 bases agree with TRBD2. Germline V gene lookup returns CDR1 MNHNY and CDR2 SVGAGI (reference sequence). Trimming cost V 5 bases and J 1 base; bases outside gene matches: 8. The CDR3 is 15 amino acids. The CDR3 here is CASSPAWTSSYEQYF. In DNA form, the CDR3 reads TGTGCCAGCAGTCCCGCCTGGACTAGTTCCTACGAGCAGTACTTC.

V gene TRBV19 combines with J gene TRBJ1-5; D not resolved. This CDR3 comprises 15 residues. CDR1 and CDR2 from the germline V gene are LNHDA and SQIVND (reference sequence). Trimming cost V 3 bases and J 5 bases, with 14 bases left between them. CDR3 bases: TGTGCCAGTAGTATCACTTCGGCAGGCGATCAGCCCCAGCATTTT. Protein sequence: CASSITSAGDQPQHF.

The genes are TRBV10-3 and TRBJ1-2, with 7 nucleotides matching TRBD1. This CDR3 is 16 amino acids long. Germline CDR1 reads ENHRY; CDR2 reads SYGVKD. V was clipped by 3 bases and J by 4 bases; unmatched bases: 11. CDR3 protein: CAISDEGARPLYGYTF. For the CDR3, the DNA is TGTGCCATCAGTGATGAGGGGGCGCGCCCCCTCTATGGCTACACCTTC.

The chain carries TRBV5-6 and TRBJ2-7, with 11 bases aligning to TRBD2. The CDR3 totals 16 residues. Losses at the gene ends were 4 bases for V and 3 bases for J; bases not matched to a gene: 9. Germline values: CDR1 SGHDT, CDR2 YYEEEE. The CDR3 region is CASSGGPGLADYEQYF. Written as DNA, the CDR3 is TGTGCCAGCAGCGGGGGCCCGGGACTAGCGGACTACGAGCAGTACTTC. Full variable domain (remainder filled in from reference TRBV5-6 and TRBJ2-7): DAGVTQSPTHLIKTRGQQVTLRCSPKSGHDTVSWYQQALGQGPQFIFQYYEEEERQRGNFPDRFSGHQFPNYSSELNVNALLLGDSALYLCASSGGPGLADYEQYFGPGTRLTVT.

In DNA, the CDR3 is TGTGCCAGCAGCTTAGTCGGGGGAAACACTGAAGCTTTCTTT. Protein: CASSLVGGNTEAFF. V and J are TRBV13 and TRBJ1-1, with D maybe TRBD1 (5 bases). The CDR3 totals 14 residues. Germline values: CDR1 PRHDT, CDR2 FYEKMQ (reference sequence). The ends were cut back, 1 base at V and 2 bases at J, with 8 bases in the middle.

This chain joins TRBV11-3 and TRBJ2-1; 10 bases are shared with TRBD2. The CDR3 length is 17 residues. CDR1 is SGHNT and CDR2 is YENEEA in the germline V gene. V gave up 2 bases and J gave up 0 bases; unmatched junction bases: 4. The CDR3 nucleotides are TGTGCCAGCAGCTTACCGGCTAGCGGGGGCTCCTACAATGAGCAGTTCTTC. Its protein product is CASSLPASGGSYNEQFF.

This chain's CDR3 is CASSLVGGNVDTQYF. CDR3 DNA sequence: TGTGCCAGCAGCTTAGTGGGCGGGAATGTGGATACGCAGTATTTT. The chain combines TRBV7-2 with TRBJ2-3; D is perhaps TRBD2 (6 bases). CDR3 size: 15 residues. V lost 1 base and J lost 6, with 14 bases in between. Looked up from germline, CDR1 is SGHTA and CDR2 is FQGNSA.

The gene calls are TRBV5-4 and TRBJ1-3; D not certain. CDR1 and CDR2 (germline): SGHNT, YYREEE (reference sequence). Trimming cost V 3 bases and J 4 bases, with 14 bases left between them. This CDR3 is 15 amino acids long. CDR3 nucleotides: TGTGCCAGCAGCTCCGTGCCCGGCGGAGGAAACACCATATATTTT. Encoded protein: CASSSVPGGGNTIYF.

This sequence joins TRBV10-3 and TRBJ2-7; D is uncertain. This CDR3 spans 12 amino acids. The V end was cut by 3 bases, the J end by 4 bases, with 7 bases between. CDR1 and CDR2 (germline): ENHRY, SYGVKD. The CDR3 protein is CAISDTSYEQYF. The DNA for the CDR3 is TGTGCCATCAGTGATACAAGTTACGAGCAGTACTTC.

The chain recombines TRBV27 with TRBJ2-7; 8 bases match TRBD2. The CDR3 loop spans 12 amino acids. From germline, CDR1 is MNHEY and CDR2 SMNVEV (reference sequence). V was pared by 10 bases and J by 7 bases, with 9 bases of the junction left unmatched. The CDR3 DNA sequence: TGTGCCACCCGGGAGGGGGGCCGGGAGCAGTACTTC. Translation: CATREGGREQYF.

The chain carries TRBV4-3 and TRBJ2-7; no firm D call. Deletions cut 2 bases from V and 5 bases from J, with 10 bases between. CDR3 length: 13 amino acids. Germline CDR1 reads LGHNA; CDR2 reads YSLEER. CDR3 nucleotides: TGCGCCAGCAGCCAAAATGCGTATGACGAGCAGTACTTC. Protein product: CASSQNAYDEQYF.

This sequence joins TRBV29-1 and TRBJ2-2, with D unresolved. V lost 0 bases and J 7 bases, leaving 18 bases between the germline ends. CDR1 SQVTM and CDR2 ANQGSEA come from the germline V gene. This CDR3 comprises 16 residues. This CDR3 reads CSVEDLGKENLGELFF. CDR3 nucleotides: TGCAGCGTTGAAGATCTGGGAAAGGAGAATCTCGGGGAGCTGTTTTTT.

V is TRBV25-1 and J is TRBJ2-3; 12 bases agree with TRBD2. The CDR3 consists of 16 residues. V lost 3 bases and J lost 4; bases outside the gene matches: 5. Germline loops: CDR1 MGHDK, CDR2 SYGVNS. The CDR3 sequence is CASSETSGSFADTQYF. In DNA, the CDR3 is TGTGCCAGCAGTGAGACTAGCGGGAGTTTCGCAGATACGCAGTATTTT.

This sequence joins TRBV2 and TRBJ2-7, with D possibly being TRBD1 (6 bases). CDR3 size: 14 residues. Per germline, CDR1 SNHLY and CDR2 FYNNEI. V lost 6 bases, J lost 3 bases, and 15 bases lay in between. The CDR3 spells CASREGDIYYEQYF. DNA of the CDR3: TGTGCCAGCAGAGAGGGGGACATTTACTACGAGCAGTACTTC.